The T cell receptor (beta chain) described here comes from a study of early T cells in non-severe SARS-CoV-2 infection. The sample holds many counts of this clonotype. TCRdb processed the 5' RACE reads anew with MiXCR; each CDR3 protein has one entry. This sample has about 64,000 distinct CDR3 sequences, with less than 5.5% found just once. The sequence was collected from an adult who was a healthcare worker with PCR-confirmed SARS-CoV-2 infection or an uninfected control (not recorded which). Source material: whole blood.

The chain's CDR3 is CASSRPGGYEQYF. The CDR3 coding sequence is TGTGCCAGCAGCCGTCCAGGGGGATACGAGCAGTACTTC. The chain carries TRBV7-2 and TRBJ2-7; 7 bases line up with TRBD1. V was pared by 5 bases and J by 4 bases, with 5 bases of the junction left unmatched. The CDR3 sequence is 13 residues long. Germline CDR1 reads SGHTA; CDR2 reads FQGNSA. Combining the CDR3 with reference TRBV7-2 and TRBJ2-7 gives the whole variable domain GAGVSQSPSNKVTEKGKDVELRCDPISGHTALYWYRQSLGQGLEFLIYFQGNSAPDKSGLPSDRFSAERTGGSVSTLTIQRTQQEDSAVYLCASSRPGGYEQYFGPGTRLTVT.